The T cell receptor beta chain under discussion was sequenced for a study of blood T cell repertoires in COVID-19. As for the study in general: Sources were T cells, B-cell-depleted T cells, or PBMCs; the material itself was cDNA or gDNA.

The CDR3 has 14 amino acids. Trimming shortened V by 5 bases and J by 7 bases, and 15 bases separated the two germline ends. Germline values: CDR1 MNHNY, CDR2 SVGAGI (reference sequence). In the original workflow: Estimation of nucleated cell counts was performed using reference gene primer amplification. Sequencing was performed with immunoSEQ multiplex PCR; in TCRdb, only in-frame clones are kept and a portion is missing. The DNA was the basis for D and trimming; V, J and clone size are from that table. The data show 250,000 to 300,000 clones, about nine tenths seen once. The clonotype comes from a woman aged 45-65 years who had recovered from COVID-19. The sequencing input was peripheral blood. The chain couples TRBV6-6 to TRBJ2-1; the D gene is possibly TRBD1 (5 bases). CDR3 coding DNA: TGTGCCAGCAGTCACGTCAGGGATCGAAATGAGCAGTTCTTC. This encodes CASSHVRDRNEQFF.